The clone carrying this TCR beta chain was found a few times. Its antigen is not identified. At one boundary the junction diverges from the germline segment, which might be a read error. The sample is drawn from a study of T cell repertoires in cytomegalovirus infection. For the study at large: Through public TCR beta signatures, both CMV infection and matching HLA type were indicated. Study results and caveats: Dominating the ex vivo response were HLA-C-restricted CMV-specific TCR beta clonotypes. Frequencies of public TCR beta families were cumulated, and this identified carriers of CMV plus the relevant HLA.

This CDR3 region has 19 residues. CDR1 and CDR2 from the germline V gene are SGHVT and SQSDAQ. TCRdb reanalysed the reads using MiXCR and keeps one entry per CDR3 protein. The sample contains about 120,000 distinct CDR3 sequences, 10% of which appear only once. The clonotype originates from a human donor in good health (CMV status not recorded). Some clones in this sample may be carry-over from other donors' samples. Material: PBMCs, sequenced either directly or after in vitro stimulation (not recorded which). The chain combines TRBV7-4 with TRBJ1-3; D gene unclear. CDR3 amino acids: CASGLAGETRVASGNTIYF. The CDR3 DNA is TGTGCCAGCGGCTTAGCCGGCGAGACGAGGGTGGCTTCTGGAAACACCATATATTTT.